The present entry profiles one T cell receptor (beta chain) with its context. This record belongs to a study of molecular identifiers for immune sequencing clone quantification. TCRdb fed the PCR reads into MiXCR, producing one record per CDR3 protein. The table includes more than 85,000 distinct CDR3 sequences, around a third detected once. The length of the CDR3 is 12 residues. Germline V lookup: CDR1 ENHRY, CDR2 SYGVKD. V shed 4 bases and J shed 11 bases, with 14 bases lying between them. Sequenced input: naive CD8+ T cells from blood, with Jurkat cell RNA spiked in. Subset defined: FACS-sorted CD8+CD4-CCR7+CD45RA+ naive T cells. J is TRBJ1-1 and V is TRBV10-3, with no clear D. This clonotype was sampled from a human donor in good health. Some libraries in this study had Jurkat cell RNA spiked in. The CDR3 sequence is CAISVGSQDAFF. For the CDR3, the DNA is TGTGCCATCAGTGTTGGGTCCCAGGACGCTTTCTTT.